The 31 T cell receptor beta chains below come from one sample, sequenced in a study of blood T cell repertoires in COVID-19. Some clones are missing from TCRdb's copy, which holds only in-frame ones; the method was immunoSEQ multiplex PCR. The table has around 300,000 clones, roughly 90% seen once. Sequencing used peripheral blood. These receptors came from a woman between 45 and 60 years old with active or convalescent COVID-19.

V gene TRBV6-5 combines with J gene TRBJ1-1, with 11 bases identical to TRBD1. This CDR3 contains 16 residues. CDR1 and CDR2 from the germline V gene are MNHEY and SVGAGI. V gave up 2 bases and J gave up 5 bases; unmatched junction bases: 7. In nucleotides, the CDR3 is TGTGCCAGCAGTTACGAGGACAGGGGGCTTTGGACTGAAGCTTTCTTT. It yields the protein CASSYEDRGLWTEAFF.

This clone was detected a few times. This CDR3 is CASSKINYGYTF. CDR3 sequence (DNA): TGTGCCAGCAGCAAAATTAACTATGGCTACACCTTC. The J gene is TRBJ1-2, the V gene TRBV12-3 or TRBV12-4; D uncertain. V was shortened by 6 bases and J by 1 base, with 6 bases between the two germline ends. The CDR3 contains 12 residues.

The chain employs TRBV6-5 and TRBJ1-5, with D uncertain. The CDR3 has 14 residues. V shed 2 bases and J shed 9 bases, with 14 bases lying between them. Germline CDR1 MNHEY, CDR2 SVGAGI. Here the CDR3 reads CASSYGRRPGPQHF. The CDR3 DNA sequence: TGTGCCAGCAGTTACGGCAGGCGCCCAGGGCCCCAGCATTTT.

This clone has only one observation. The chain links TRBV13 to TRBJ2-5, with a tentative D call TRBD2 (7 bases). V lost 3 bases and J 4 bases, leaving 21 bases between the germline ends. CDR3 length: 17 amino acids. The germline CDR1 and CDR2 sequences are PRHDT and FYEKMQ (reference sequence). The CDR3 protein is CASSFQAGGAELETQYF. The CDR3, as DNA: TGTGCCAGCAGCTTTCAAGCTGGGGGGGCCGAGTTAGAGACCCAGTACTTC.

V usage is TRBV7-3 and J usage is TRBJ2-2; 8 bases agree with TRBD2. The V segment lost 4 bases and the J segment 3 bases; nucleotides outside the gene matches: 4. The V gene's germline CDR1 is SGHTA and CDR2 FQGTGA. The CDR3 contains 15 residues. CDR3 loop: CASSSSGSDTGELFF. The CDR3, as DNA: TGTGCCAGCAGCTCAAGCGGGAGCGACACCGGGGAGCTGTTTTTT.

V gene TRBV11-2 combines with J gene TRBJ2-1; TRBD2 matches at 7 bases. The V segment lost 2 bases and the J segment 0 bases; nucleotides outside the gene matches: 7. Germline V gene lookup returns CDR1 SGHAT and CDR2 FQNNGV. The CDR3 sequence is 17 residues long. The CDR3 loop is CASSLFSSGSSYNEQFF. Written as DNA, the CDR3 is TGTGCCAGCAGCTTATTTTCTAGCGGAAGCTCCTACAATGAGCAGTTCTTC.

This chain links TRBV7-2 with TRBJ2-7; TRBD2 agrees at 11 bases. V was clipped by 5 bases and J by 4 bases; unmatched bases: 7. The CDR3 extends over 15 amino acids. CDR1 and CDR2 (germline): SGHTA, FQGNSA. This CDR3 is CASSITSGGVYEQYF. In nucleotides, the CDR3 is TGTGCCAGCAGCATCACTAGCGGGGGTGTTTACGAGCAGTACTTC. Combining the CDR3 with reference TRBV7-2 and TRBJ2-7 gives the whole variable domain GAGVSQSPSNKVTEKGKDVELRCDPISGHTALYWYRQSLGQGLEFLIYFQGNSAPDKSGLPSDRFSAERTGGSVSTLTIQRTQQEDSAVYLCASSITSGGVYEQYFGPGTRLTVT.

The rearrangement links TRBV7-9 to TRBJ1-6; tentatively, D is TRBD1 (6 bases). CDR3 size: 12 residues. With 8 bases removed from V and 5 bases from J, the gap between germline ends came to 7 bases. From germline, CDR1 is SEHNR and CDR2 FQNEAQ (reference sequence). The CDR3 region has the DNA TGTGCCAGCGGACAGAATAATTCACCCCTCCACTTT. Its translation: CASGQNNSPLHF.

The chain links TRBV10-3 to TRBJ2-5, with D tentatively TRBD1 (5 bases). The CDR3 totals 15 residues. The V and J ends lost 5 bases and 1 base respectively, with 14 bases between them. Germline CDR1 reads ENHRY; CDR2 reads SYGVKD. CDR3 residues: CAISSQTDIQETQYF. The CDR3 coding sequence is TGTGCCATCAGTTCTCAGACAGATATCCAAGAGACCCAGTACTTC.

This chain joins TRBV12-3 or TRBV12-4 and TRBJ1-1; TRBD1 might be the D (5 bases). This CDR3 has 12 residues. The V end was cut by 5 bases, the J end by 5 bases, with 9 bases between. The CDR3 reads CASSGGDTEAFF. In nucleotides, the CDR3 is TGTGCCAGCAGTGGGGGGGATACTGAAGCTTTCTTT.

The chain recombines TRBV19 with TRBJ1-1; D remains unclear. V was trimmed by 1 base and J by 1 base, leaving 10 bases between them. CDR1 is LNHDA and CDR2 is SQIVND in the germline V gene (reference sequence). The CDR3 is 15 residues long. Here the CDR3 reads CASSIGKRGNTEAFF. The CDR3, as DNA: TGTGCCAGTAGTATAGGGAAGCGAGGGAACACTGAAGCTTTCTTT.

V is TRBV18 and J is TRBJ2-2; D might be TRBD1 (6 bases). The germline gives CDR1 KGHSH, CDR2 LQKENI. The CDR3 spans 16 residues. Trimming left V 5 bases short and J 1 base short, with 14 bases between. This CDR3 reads CASSWARDKNTGELFF. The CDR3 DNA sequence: TGTGCCAGCTCATGGGCCCGGGACAAGAACACCGGGGAGCTGTTTTTT.

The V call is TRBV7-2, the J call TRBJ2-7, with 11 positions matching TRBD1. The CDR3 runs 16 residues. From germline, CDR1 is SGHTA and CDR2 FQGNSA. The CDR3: CASRLMIGQGASEQYF. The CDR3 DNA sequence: TGTGCGAGCCGCCTCATGATTGGACAGGGGGCTAGCGAGCAGTACTTC. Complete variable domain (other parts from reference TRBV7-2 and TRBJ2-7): GAGVSQSPSNKVTEKGKDVELRCDPISGHTALYWYRQSLGQGLEFLIYFQGNSAPDKSGLPSDRFSAERTGGSVSTLTIQRTQQEDSAVYLCASRLMIGQGASEQYFGPGTRLTVT.

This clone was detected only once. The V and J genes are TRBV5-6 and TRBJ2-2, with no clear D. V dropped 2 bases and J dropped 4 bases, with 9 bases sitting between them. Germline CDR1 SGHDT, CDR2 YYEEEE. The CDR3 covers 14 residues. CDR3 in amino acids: CASSFISTTGELFF. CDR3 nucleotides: TGTGCCAGCAGCTTTATTAGTACCACCGGGGAGCTGTTTTTT.

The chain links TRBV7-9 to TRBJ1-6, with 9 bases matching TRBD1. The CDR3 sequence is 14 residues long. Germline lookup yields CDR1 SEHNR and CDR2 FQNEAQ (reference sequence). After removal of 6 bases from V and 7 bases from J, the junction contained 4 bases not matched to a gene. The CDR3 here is CASRLGTGNSPLHF. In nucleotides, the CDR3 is TGTGCCAGCAGACTTGGGACAGGGAATTCACCCCTCCACTTT.

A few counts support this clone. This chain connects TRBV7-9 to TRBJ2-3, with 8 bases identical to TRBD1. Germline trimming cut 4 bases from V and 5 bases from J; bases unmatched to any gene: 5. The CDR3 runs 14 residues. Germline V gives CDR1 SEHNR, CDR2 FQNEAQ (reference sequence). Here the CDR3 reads CASSSQGAEDTQYF. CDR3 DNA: TGTGCCAGCAGCTCGCAGGGGGCCGAAGATACGCAGTATTTT.

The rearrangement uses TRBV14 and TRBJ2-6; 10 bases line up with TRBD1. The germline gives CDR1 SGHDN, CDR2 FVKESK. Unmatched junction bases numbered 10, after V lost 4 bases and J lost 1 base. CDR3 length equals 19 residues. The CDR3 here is CASSPLPGQGTSGANVLTF. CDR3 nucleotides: TGTGCCAGCAGCCCCCTGCCGGGACAGGGGACTTCTGGGGCCAACGTCCTGACTTTC.

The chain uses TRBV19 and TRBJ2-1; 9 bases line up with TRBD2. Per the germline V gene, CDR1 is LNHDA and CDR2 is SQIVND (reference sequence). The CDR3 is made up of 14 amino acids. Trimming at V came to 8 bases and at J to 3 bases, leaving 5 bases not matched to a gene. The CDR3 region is CASGRLAVYNEQFF. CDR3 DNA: TGTGCCAGTGGTAGACTAGCGGTCTACAATGAGCAGTTCTTC.

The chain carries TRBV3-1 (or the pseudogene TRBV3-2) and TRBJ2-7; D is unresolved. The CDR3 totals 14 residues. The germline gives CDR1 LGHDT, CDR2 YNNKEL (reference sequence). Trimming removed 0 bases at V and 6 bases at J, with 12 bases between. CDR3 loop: CASSQESVVFEQYF. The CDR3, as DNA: TGTGCCAGCAGCCAAGAGAGCGTTGTTTTCGAGCAGTACTTC.

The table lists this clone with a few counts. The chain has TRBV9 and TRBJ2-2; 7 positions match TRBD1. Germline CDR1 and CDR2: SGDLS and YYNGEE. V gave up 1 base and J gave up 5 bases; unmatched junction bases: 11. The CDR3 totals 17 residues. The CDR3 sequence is CASSVSRDRVDTGELFF. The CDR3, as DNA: TGTGCCAGCAGCGTATCCCGCGACAGGGTGGATACCGGGGAGCTGTTTTTT.

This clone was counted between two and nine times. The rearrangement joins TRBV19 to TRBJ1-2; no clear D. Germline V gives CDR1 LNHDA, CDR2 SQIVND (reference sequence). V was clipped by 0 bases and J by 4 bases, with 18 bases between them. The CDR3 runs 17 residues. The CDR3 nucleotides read TGTGCCAGTAGTATAGATGGGCCATCACCTGGAACCTATGGCTACACCTTC. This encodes CASSIDGPSPGTYGYTF.

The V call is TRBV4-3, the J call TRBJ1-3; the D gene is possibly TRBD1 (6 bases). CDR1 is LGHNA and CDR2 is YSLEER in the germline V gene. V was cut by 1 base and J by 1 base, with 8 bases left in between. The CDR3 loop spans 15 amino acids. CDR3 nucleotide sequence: TGCGCCAGCAGCCAAGGTACAGGGTCTGGAAACACCATATATTTT. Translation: CASSQGTGSGNTIYF.

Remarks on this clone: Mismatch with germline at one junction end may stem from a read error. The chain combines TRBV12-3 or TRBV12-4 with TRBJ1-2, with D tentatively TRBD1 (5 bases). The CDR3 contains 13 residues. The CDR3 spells CASNGGANYGYTF. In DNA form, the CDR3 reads TGTGCCAGCAACGGAGGGGCTAACTATGGCTATACCTTC.

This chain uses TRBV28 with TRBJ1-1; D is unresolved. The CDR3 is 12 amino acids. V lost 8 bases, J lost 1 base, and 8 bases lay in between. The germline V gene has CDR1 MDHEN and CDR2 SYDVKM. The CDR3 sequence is CASELRNTEAFF. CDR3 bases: TGTGCCAGCGAACTCCGGAACACTGAAGCTTTCTTT.

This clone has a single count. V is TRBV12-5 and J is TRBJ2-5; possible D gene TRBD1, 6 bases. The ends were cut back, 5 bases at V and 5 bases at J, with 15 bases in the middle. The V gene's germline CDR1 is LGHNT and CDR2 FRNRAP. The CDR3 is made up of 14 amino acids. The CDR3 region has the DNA TGTGCTAGTGGTCCACAAGGGGGTCGGGAGACCCAGTACTTC. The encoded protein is CASGPQGGRETQYF.

CDR3 sequence: CASKGAYNEQFF. CDR3 nucleotides: TGTGCCAGCAAGGGGGCCTACAATGAGCAGTTCTTC. The rearrangement links TRBV12-3 or TRBV12-4 to TRBJ2-1, with a weak D call TRBD1 (6 bases). V was shortened by 7 bases and J by 2 bases, with 6 bases between the two germline ends. The CDR3 is 12 residues long.

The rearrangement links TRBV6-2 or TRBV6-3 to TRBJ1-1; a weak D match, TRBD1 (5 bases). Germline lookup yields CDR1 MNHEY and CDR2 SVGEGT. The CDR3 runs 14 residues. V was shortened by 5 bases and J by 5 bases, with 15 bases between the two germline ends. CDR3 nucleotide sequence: TGTGCCAGCAGTCAAGGGGCTAGGCAAACTGAAGCTTTCTTT. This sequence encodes CASSQGARQTEAFF.

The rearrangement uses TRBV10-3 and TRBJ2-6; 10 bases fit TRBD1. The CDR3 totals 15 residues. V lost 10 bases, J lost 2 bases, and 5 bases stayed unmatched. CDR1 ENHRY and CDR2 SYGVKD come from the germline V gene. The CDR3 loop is CATGQGVTGANVLTF. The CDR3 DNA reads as TGTGCCACCGGACAGGGGGTAACTGGGGCCAACGTCCTGACTTTC.

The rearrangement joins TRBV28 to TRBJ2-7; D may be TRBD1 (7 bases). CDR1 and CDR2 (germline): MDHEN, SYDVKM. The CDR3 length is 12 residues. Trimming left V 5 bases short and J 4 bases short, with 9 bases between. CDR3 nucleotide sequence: TGTGCCAGCAGTCAGGGGGGTTACGAGCAGTACTTC. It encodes CASSQGGYEQYF.

Written as DNA, the CDR3 is TGTGCCAGCAGCTACCAACAGGGGCGGACTGAAGCTTTCTTT. Its protein is CASSYQQGRTEAFF. V gene TRBV28 combines with J gene TRBJ1-1, with TRBD1 identical over 7 bases. The CDR3 runs 14 residues. After removal of 6 bases from V and 5 bases from J, the junction contained 9 bases not matched to a gene. Germline CDR1 reads MDHEN; CDR2 reads SYDVKM.

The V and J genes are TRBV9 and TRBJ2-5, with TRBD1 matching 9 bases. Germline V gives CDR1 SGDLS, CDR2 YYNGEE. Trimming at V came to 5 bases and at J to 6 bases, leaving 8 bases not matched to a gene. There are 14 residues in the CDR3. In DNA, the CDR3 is TGTGCCAGCAGTGGGACAGGGAGTCGGCAGACCCAGTACTTC. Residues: CASSGTGSRQTQYF.